A selection of T cell receptor beta chains follows, all from one sample in a study of T cell repertoires in cytomegalovirus infection. Antigens for these TCRs are unknown. TCRdb independently ran MiXCR on the reads; one entry per CDR3 protein. The table includes 680,000 or so distinct CDR3 sequences, around 35% detected once. The material sequenced was cultured PBMCs, taken from culture after CMV antigen stimulation. The receptors originated from a human donor in good health (CMV status not recorded). Some clones in this sample may be carry-over from other donors' samples. Both conserved end residues are part of each CDR3. D genes are given only for firm matches. Clone sizes are given selectively: once, few, many, or a class where the clone is expanded.

v_call	d_call	j_call	clone_size	cdr3_nt	cdr3_aa
TRBV7-2	.	TRBJ1-1	.	TGTGCCAGCAGCTTAGGATATACTACTGAAGCTTTCTTT	CASSLGYTTEAFF
TRBV7-8	TRBD2	TRBJ2-3	many	TGTGCCAGCAGCACCAAACTAGCGGGGGGCACAGATACGCAGTATTTT	CASSTKLAGGTDTQYF
TRBV7-6	TRBD1	TRBJ1-6	few	TGTGCCAGCAGCCCCCGCCCGAGGACAGGGGTAAATTCACCCCTCCACTTT	CASSPRPRTGVNSPLHF
TRBV7-9	TRBD2	TRBJ2-1	few	TGTGCCAGCAGCGCCCACCTAGCGGCGAAGGGATACAATGAGCAGTTCTTC	CASSAHLAAKGYNEQFF
TRBV6-2/TRBV6-3	TRBD1	TRBJ1-1	few	TGTGCCAGCAGAGGGACCGGGACAGTTGCGCCCAACACTGAAGCTTTCTTT	CASRGTGTVAPNTEAFF
TRBV27	.	TRBJ2-3	few	TGTGCCAGCAGTTTCGCTCCCACAGATACGCAGTATTTT	CASSFAPTDTQYF
TRBV12-3/TRBV12-4	TRBD2	TRBJ2-5	.	TGTGCCAGCAGGGGCCTGCGGGGGGGGTCCCAAGAGACCCAGTACTTC	CASRGLRGGSQETQYF
TRBV11-2	.	TRBJ2-7	few	TGTGCCAGCAGCTTCGGTCTAGTCGAGCAGTACTTC	CASSFGLVEQYF
TRBV20-1	.	TRBJ2-1	.	TGCAGTGCGGCCCTGGCGCTGTACAATGAGCAGTTCTTC	CSAALALYNEQFF
TRBV5-4	.	TRBJ1-3	.	TGTGCCAGCAGCAGAAGGGGGGGCGAAGGAAACACCATATATTTT	CASSRRGGEGNTIYF
TRBV7-2	TRBD1	TRBJ2-7	many	TGTGCCAGCGCGGGGACAGGGGGCTACGAGCAGTACTTC	CASAGTGGYEQYF
TRBV19	.	TRBJ1-6	.	TGTGCCAGTAGTAAGCGGGGTGGGAATTCACCCCTCCACTTT	CASSKRGGNSPLHF
TRBV5-5	.	TRBJ1-2	few	TGTGCCAGCAGCTTGGACCAGGTCATGAGGCTTGGCTACACCTTC	CASSLDQVMRLGYTF
TRBV7-2	.	TRBJ1-4	.	TGTGCCAGCAGCTTAGGCAGATTTGCAACTAATGAAAAACTGTTTTTT	CASSLGRFATNEKLFF
TRBV28	.	TRBJ1-5	.	TGTGCCAGCAGTTTACCCACCTCAGGGTATCAGCCCCAGCATTTT	CASSLPTSGYQPQHF
TRBV7-9	.	TRBJ2-7	.	TGTGCCAGCAGCTTGGCCCCTGGTACCGAGCAGTACTTC	CASSLAPGTEQYF
TRBV5-6	TRBD1	TRBJ2-3	few	TGTGCCAGCAGCAACGGGACAGGACGGGACACAGATACGCAGTATTTT	CASSNGTGRDTDTQYF
TRBV7-9	.	TRBJ2-1	.	TGTGCCAGCAGCTTAACACCTCTAGGGTTCGATGAGCAGTTCTTC	CASSLTPLGFDEQFF
TRBV6-2/TRBV6-3	.	TRBJ1-1	few	TGTGCCAGCCAAACGGGGACGTGGGCTTTCTTT	CASQTGTWAFF
TRBV20-1	.	TRBJ2-5	.	TGCAGTGCACCGACCGGTGGTACTGTCCAAGAGACCCAGTACTTC	CSAPTGGTVQETQYF
TRBV7-2	TRBD2	TRBJ2-5	.	TGTGCCAGCAGCCCTACGTGGTTAGCGGGGGGCGGGACCCAGTACTTC	CASSPTWLAGGGTQYF
TRBV12-3/TRBV12-4	.	TRBJ2-4	few	TGTGCCAGCAGTTTTGGGGCGAACATTCAGTACTTC	CASSFGANIQYF
TRBV4-3	.	TRBJ1-4	few	TGCGCCAGCAGCCCCTCCCTGTCAGGGAGTGAAAAACTGTTTTTT	CASSPSLSGSEKLFF
TRBV10-3	TRBD1	TRBJ1-3	.	TGTGCCGTACGACAGGGGTTAGAAGGAAACACCATATATTTT	CAVRQGLEGNTIYF
TRBV6-8	TRBD1	TRBJ1-6	.	TGTGCCAGCAGAGAGACAGGGAGGAATTCACCCCTCCACTTT	CASRETGRNSPLHF
TRBV20-1	TRBD2	TRBJ2-7	.	TGCAGTGCTAGAGATATCAGCGGGGACTCCTACGAGCAGTACTTC	CSARDISGDSYEQYF
TRBV7-2	.	TRBJ2-1	few	TGTGCCAGCAGCTTATCAGGGGGGCAATACAATGAGCAGTTCTTC	CASSLSGGQYNEQFF
TRBV6-2/TRBV6-3	TRBD2	TRBJ2-1	.	TGTGCCAGCAGCAGACGCGGGGGACCCGGCTACAATGAGCAGTTCTTC	CASSRRGGPGYNEQFF
TRBV30	TRBD1	TRBJ1-3	once	TGTGCCTGGAGCCGGGACAGTGACTCTGGAAACACCATATATTTT	CAWSRDSDSGNTIYF
TRBV20-1	.	TRBJ2-7	few	TGCAGTGCTAGAGATGGCGCGTCCCCGCGGGGCCGCTACGAGCAGTACTTC	CSARDGASPRGRYEQYF
TRBV6-5	.	TRBJ1-2	few	TGTGCCAGCAGTCGCCTCAGGGAAGAAGGGTATGGCTACACCTTC	CASSRLREEGYGYTF
TRBV2	.	TRBJ2-7	few	TGTGCCAGCAGTGAAAAGACCCGATACGAGCAGTACTTC	CASSEKTRYEQYF
TRBV7-2	.	TRBJ2-7	many	TGTGCCAGCACCCGACTAGGGGATTGGTCCGAGCAGTACTTC	CASTRLGDWSEQYF
TRBV20-1	.	TRBJ2-6	few	TGCAGTGCTAGGGATGATCGAGGGGAGGGGGCCAACGTCCTGACTTTC	CSARDDRGEGANVLTF
TRBV12-3/TRBV12-4	.	TRBJ1-2	.	TGTGCCAGCAGTACTTCCTCGACAGGCAACTATGGCCACACCTTC	CASSTSSTGNYGHTF
TRBV11-2	.	TRBJ2-7	.	TGTGCCAGCAGCTTATCCACCAGGGACGAGCAGTACTTC	CASSLSTRDEQYF
TRBV7-9	.	TRBJ2-7	.	TGTGCCAGCAGTTATTACCGGGACTCCGACTCCTACGAGCAGTACTTC	CASSYYRDSDSYEQYF